Listed below are T cell receptor beta chains from one sample, sequenced in a study of blood T cell repertoires in COVID-19. Clones were read by immunoSEQ multiplex PCR, and TCRdb kept only the in-frame ones, dropping some. Among about 340,000 clones listed, approximately 83% were seen once. The sample taken for sequencing was PBMCs or T cells enriched from blood (not recorded which). The receptors were sampled from a woman between 40 and 55 years old with acute COVID-19. The CDR3 runs from the conserved cysteine through the conserved F or W. The order of the fields is D gene, J gene, clone size, V gene, CDR3 DNA, CDR3 protein. The D gene is left open where the match is weak. Size values are once, few and many counts, or a class for expanded clones, and some rows have none.

>NA|TRBJ1-2|few|TRBV9
TGTGCCAGCAGCGTAGCTCAGGGCGGCTACACCTTC
CASSVAQGGYTF
>NA|TRBJ2-3|once|TRBV18
TGTGCCAGCTCCTCCTTCTTATCAGATACGCAGTATTTT
CASSSFLSDTQYF
>NA|TRBJ2-2|once|TRBV5-1
TGCGCCAGCAGTATCGATACAGGGAGGGGGAACACCGGGGAGCTGTTTTTT
CASSIDTGRGNTGELFF
>NA|TRBJ1-6|NA|TRBV6-6
TGTGCCAGCACCCCAAATTGGAGCAATTCACCCCTCCACTTT
CASTPNWSNSPLHF
>NA|TRBJ1-3|NA|TRBV7-6
TGTGCCAGCAGCCACCTAGGAGGAAACACCATATATTTT
CASSHLGGNTIYF
>NA|TRBJ1-6|NA|TRBV2
TGTGCCAGCTACAGGTCTGGGTATAATTCACCCCTCCACTTT
CASYRSGYNSPLHF
>TRBD1|TRBJ1-2|NA|TRBV28
TGTGCCAGCAGTCTGGGCCAGGGGGCATATGGCTACACCTTC
CASSLGQGAYGYTF
>NA|TRBJ1-1|NA|TRBV5-5
TGTGCCAGCAGCTTGACGGGTGTGGGCACTGAAGCTTTCTTT
CASSLTGVGTEAFF
>NA|TRBJ1-1|NA|TRBV19
TGTGCCAGTATGGAAACAGCCATGAACACTGAAGCTTTCTTT
CASMETAMNTEAFF
>NA|TRBJ1-1|NA|TRBV7-2
TGTGCCAGCAGCTACTCTTCGGTCACTGAAGCTTTCTTT
CASSYSSVTEAFF
>TRBD1|TRBJ1-2|NA|TRBV5-4
TGTGCCAGCAGCTTGTACCCTCGACAGGGAACTAACTATGGCTACACCTTC
CASSLYPRQGTNYGYTF
>NA|TRBJ2-7|NA|TRBV21-1
TGTGCCAGCAGCAAACCGGACAGGACCTACGAGCAGTACTTC
CASSKPDRTYEQYF
>NA|TRBJ1-3|NA|TRBV9
TGTGCCAGCAGCGTAGCACAGGGAATAGCGAACACCATATATTTT
CASSVAQGIANTIYF
>TRBD1|TRBJ1-2|once|TRBV5-6
TGTGCCAGCAGGCAGTACCCGGGACAGGGTCATGGCTACACCTTC
CASRQYPGQGHGYTF
>NA|TRBJ2-7|NA|TRBV19
TGTGCCAGCAGTAGCGGAGGTAGCGAGCAGTACTTC
CASSSGGSEQYF
>TRBD1|TRBJ2-5|NA|TRBV3-1/TRBV3-2
TGTGCCAGCAGCCAAGATTTATCCGGGACAGAAGAGACCCAGTACTTC
CASSQDLSGTEETQYF
>NA|TRBJ2-1|NA|TRBV28
TGTGCCAGCAGTTTATGGCAGGGCACCGGTAATGAGCAGTTCTTC
CASSLWQGTGNEQFF
>TRBD2|TRBJ2-7|NA|TRBV2
TGTGCCAGCAGACGGAGCGGGGTCTACGAGCAGTACTTC
CASRRSGVYEQYF
>TRBD1|TRBJ1-2|NA|TRBV28
TGTGCCAGCAGTTCGGGACAGGGGGCTTATGGCTACACCTTC
CASSSGQGAYGYTF
>NA|TRBJ1-4|NA|TRBV9
TGTGCCAGCAGCGTAGCTACGGGGAGGAGGCGCGAAAAACTGTTTTTT
CASSVATGRRREKLFF
>TRBD1|TRBJ1-1|few|TRBV9
TGTGCCAGCAGCAAATATCGCCCCGGGACAGTAGCCGAACACAGTGAAGCTTTCTTT
CASSKYRPGTVAEHSEAFF
>TRBD2|TRBJ2-7|NA|TRBV2
TGTGCCAGCAGTGAATTTTGGCTAGCGGGTAGCTACGAGCAGTACTTC
CASSEFWLAGSYEQYF
>NA|TRBJ1-2|NA|TRBV5-6
TGTGCCAGCAGCTTGGGTCGTTTCGCACGAGCTAACTATGGCTACACCTTC
CASSLGRFARANYGYTF
>NA|TRBJ1-1|NA|TRBV7-2
TGTGCCAGCAGCTTAAGCGACGTTCTAGCTGAAGCTTTCTTT
CASSLSDVLAEAFF